This T cell receptor beta chain was recorded in a study of CD8 T cells in ankylosing spondylitis. The study, taken as a whole, reports: Clones linked to the disease showed a CD8+ phenotype. They occurred at relatively low frequencies in peripheral blood. Within matched ankylosing spondylitis synovial fluid, disease-linked clones were reportedly significantly enriched. There was a TCR beta motif, made of eight highly homologous variants, that appeared characteristic of ankylosing spondylitis blood. Certain motif variants had earlier appeared in reactive arthritis synovial fluid and blood.

Generation of TCR beta libraries employed quantitative 5'-RACE incorporating molecular barcodes. TCRdb reprocessed the 5' RACE reads via MiXCR and lists one record per CDR3 protein. The sample holds some 700,000 distinct CDR3 sequences, over 15% seen once. Regarding this clonotype: No antigen is known for it.

J was trimmed by 5 bases and V by 3 bases; bases with no gene match: 7. Per germline, CDR1 LGHDT and CDR2 YNNKEL (reference sequence). The CDR3 is 14 residues long. The sample was blood, either unsorted or a sorted T cell fraction (not recorded which). The TCR was taken from a male donor with ankylosing spondylitis. The V gene is TRBV3-1, the J gene TRBJ2-7, with 7 positions matching TRBD1. For the CDR3, the DNA is TGTGCCAGCAGCCAGACAGGGATGGTCAACGAGCAGTACTTC. This codes for CASSQTGMVNEQYF.